The rows below give T cell receptor beta chains drawn from one sample of a study of T cell repertoires in cytomegalovirus infection. TCRdb itself ran the reads through MiXCR, one entry per CDR3 protein. Here the sample spans approximately 350,000 distinct CDR3 sequences, nearly 35% being singletons. These receptors' antigens are unknown. The sequences come from cultured PBMCs, collected from culture after CMV antigen stimulation. The receptors stem from a human donor in good health (CMV status not recorded). Some clones in this sample may be carry-over from other donors' samples. Both conserved end residues are part of each CDR3. D genes are given only for firm matches. The size field is filled for only some rows; it gives once, few, many or a size class.

cdr3_length: 15
j_call: TRBJ1-1
d_call: TRBD1
clone_size: few
v_call: TRBV5-1
cdr3_aa: CASSWRGQGGTEAFF
cdr3_nt: TGCGCCAGCAGCTGGAGGGGACAGGGGGGCACTGAAGCTTTCTTT

cdr3_length: 13
j_call: TRBJ1-3
d_call: .
clone_size: .
v_call: TRBV7-2
cdr3_aa: CASSLGARNTIYF
cdr3_nt: TGTGCCAGCAGCTTAGGAGCTAGAAACACCATATATTTT

cdr3_length: 14
j_call: TRBJ2-6
d_call: TRBD1
clone_size: .
v_call: TRBV7-9
cdr3_aa: CACKGGSGANVLTF
cdr3_nt: TGTGCCTGCAAAGGGGGCTCGGGGGCCAACGTCCTGACTTTC

cdr3_length: 16
j_call: TRBJ2-3
d_call: .
clone_size: .
v_call: TRBV6-2/TRBV6-3
cdr3_aa: CASNNLAARSTDTQYF
cdr3_nt: TGTGCCAGCAATAATTTAGCGGCAAGAAGCACAGATACGCAGTATTTT

cdr3_length: 16
j_call: TRBJ1-2
d_call: .
clone_size: .
v_call: TRBV13
cdr3_aa: CASSLGEWDLNYGYTF
cdr3_nt: TGTGCCAGCAGCTTAGGGGAGTGGGACCTGAACTATGGCTACACCTTC

cdr3_length: 14
j_call: TRBJ1-5
d_call: .
clone_size: .
v_call: TRBV18
cdr3_aa: CASSQQTDNQPQHF
cdr3_nt: TGTGCCAGCTCACAACAGACTGACAATCAGCCCCAGCATTTT

cdr3_length: 14
j_call: TRBJ2-7
d_call: .
clone_size: few
v_call: TRBV7-2
cdr3_aa: CASSLSGNSYEQYF
cdr3_nt: TGTGCCAGCAGCTTATCCGGGAACTCCTACGAGCAGTACTTC

cdr3_length: 14
j_call: TRBJ2-1
d_call: TRBD2
clone_size: .
v_call: TRBV12-5
cdr3_aa: CASGSGLADNEQFF
cdr3_nt: TGTGCTAGTGGTTCCGGACTAGCGGACAATGAGCAGTTCTTC

cdr3_length: 15
j_call: TRBJ2-7
d_call: .
clone_size: many
v_call: TRBV7-2
cdr3_aa: CASCDRPGGNHEQYF
cdr3_nt: TGTGCCAGCTGCGACCGGCCAGGGGGGAACCACGAGCAGTACTTC

cdr3_length: 17
j_call: TRBJ2-6
d_call: TRBD1
clone_size: .
v_call: TRBV20-1
cdr3_aa: CSASEQGAHSGANVLTF
cdr3_nt: TGCAGTGCTAGTGAACAGGGGGCGCATTCTGGGGCCAACGTCCTGACTTTC

cdr3_length: 14
j_call: TRBJ1-5
d_call: .
clone_size: many
v_call: TRBV7-2
cdr3_aa: CASSLGLNNQPQHF
cdr3_nt: TGTGCCAGCAGCTTGGGACTCAACAATCAGCCCCAGCATTTT

cdr3_length: 14
j_call: TRBJ2-3
d_call: TRBD2
clone_size: few
v_call: TRBV28
cdr3_aa: CASRLGRAADTQYF
cdr3_nt: TGTGCCAGCAGATTAGGGAGGGCTGCAGATACGCAGTATTTT

cdr3_length: 15
j_call: TRBJ2-5
d_call: TRBD2
clone_size: .
v_call: TRBV12-3/TRBV12-4
cdr3_aa: CASSFRSSGRETQYF
cdr3_nt: TGTGCCAGCAGTTTCAGGTCTAGCGGGAGAGAGACCCAGTACTTC

cdr3_length: 14
j_call: TRBJ2-2
d_call: TRBD2
clone_size: .
v_call: TRBV7-8
cdr3_aa: CASRGEGRTGELFF
cdr3_nt: TGTGCCAGCAGAGGGGAGGGCCGCACCGGGGAGCTGTTTTTT

cdr3_length: 12
j_call: TRBJ1-4
d_call: TRBD1
clone_size: .
v_call: TRBV12-5
cdr3_aa: CASGFPGGQLFF
cdr3_nt: TGTGCTAGTGGTTTCCCAGGGGGGCAACTGTTTTTT

cdr3_length: 12
j_call: TRBJ2-1
d_call: .
clone_size: few
v_call: TRBV19
cdr3_aa: CASWGEGNEQFF
cdr3_nt: TGTGCCAGTTGGGGAGAGGGGAATGAGCAGTTCTTC

cdr3_length: 14
j_call: TRBJ2-1
d_call: TRBD2
clone_size: .
v_call: TRBV5-6
cdr3_aa: CASSLASGPHEQFF
cdr3_nt: TGTGCCAGCAGCTTGGCTAGCGGGCCCCATGAGCAGTTCTTC

cdr3_length: 14
j_call: TRBJ2-5
d_call: .
clone_size: few
v_call: TRBV20-1
cdr3_aa: CSASRTGEGETQYF
cdr3_nt: TGCAGTGCTAGTAGGACGGGAGAAGGAGAGACCCAGTACTTC

cdr3_length: 16
j_call: TRBJ2-5
d_call: TRBD2
clone_size: .
v_call: TRBV24-1
cdr3_aa: CATSEPGAGVQETQYF
cdr3_nt: TGTGCCACCAGTGAGCCCGGGGCGGGAGTCCAAGAGACCCAGTACTTC

cdr3_length: 14
j_call: TRBJ1-2
d_call: .
clone_size: many
v_call: TRBV11-2
cdr3_aa: CASSLNRANYGYTF
cdr3_nt: TGTGCCAGCAGCTTAAACAGAGCTAACTATGGCTACACCTTC

cdr3_length: 13
j_call: TRBJ2-5
d_call: .
clone_size: .
v_call: TRBV27
cdr3_aa: CASSPLQKETQYF
cdr3_nt: TGTGCCAGCAGTCCGCTCCAAAAAGAGACCCAGTACTTC

cdr3_length: 13
j_call: TRBJ2-1
d_call: .
clone_size: .
v_call: TRBV10-3
cdr3_aa: CAITPTRGNEQFF
cdr3_nt: TGTGCCATCACTCCGACTAGGGGTAATGAGCAGTTCTTC

cdr3_length: 13
j_call: TRBJ2-2
d_call: .
clone_size: .
v_call: TRBV6-2/TRBV6-3
cdr3_aa: CASSFSSTGELFF
cdr3_nt: TGTGCCAGCAGTTTCTCATCTACCGGGGAGCTGTTTTTT

cdr3_length: 16
j_call: TRBJ1-2
d_call: TRBD1
clone_size: few
v_call: TRBV11-2
cdr3_aa: CASSSGGGQSFYGYTF
cdr3_nt: TGTGCCAGCAGCTCTGGGGGGGGACAGAGCTTCTATGGCTACACCTTC

cdr3_length: 14
j_call: TRBJ2-5
d_call: TRBD2
clone_size: few
v_call: TRBV11-2
cdr3_aa: CASSPTSAQETQYF
cdr3_nt: TGTGCCAGCAGCCCTACTAGCGCTCAAGAGACCCAGTACTTC

cdr3_length: 16
j_call: TRBJ2-7
d_call: .
clone_size: .
v_call: TRBV6-6
cdr3_aa: CASSDPPDNYSYEQYF
cdr3_nt: TGTGCCAGCAGTGACCCCCCGGATAATTACTCCTACGAGCAGTACTTC

cdr3_length: 15
j_call: TRBJ2-2
d_call: .
clone_size: few
v_call: TRBV7-2
cdr3_aa: CASSLLDSYTGELFF
cdr3_nt: TGTGCCAGCAGCTTATTGGACTCCTACACCGGGGAGCTGTTTTTT

cdr3_length: 14
j_call: TRBJ1-5
d_call: .
clone_size: few
v_call: TRBV7-2
cdr3_aa: CASSLMGYNQPQHF
cdr3_nt: TGTGCCAGCAGCTTAATGGGGTATAATCAGCCCCAGCATTTT

cdr3_length: 14
j_call: TRBJ1-2
d_call: .
clone_size: .
v_call: TRBV5-1
cdr3_aa: CASSLVSGISGYTF
cdr3_nt: TGCGCCAGCAGCTTGGTGTCCGGGATTAGCGGCTACACCTTC

cdr3_length: 13
j_call: TRBJ1-4
d_call: .
clone_size: many
v_call: TRBV7-2
cdr3_aa: CASSLTFNEKLFF
cdr3_nt: TGTGCCAGCAGCTTAACCTTTAATGAAAAACTGTTTTTT

cdr3_length: 15
j_call: TRBJ1-1
d_call: .
clone_size: few
v_call: TRBV12-3/TRBV12-4
cdr3_aa: CASSLDRGKNTEAFF
cdr3_nt: TGTGCCAGCAGTTTAGATAGGGGGAAGAACACTGAAGCTTTCTTT

cdr3_length: 11
j_call: TRBJ1-1
d_call: .
clone_size: .
v_call: TRBV29-1
cdr3_aa: CSGGSGTEAFF
cdr3_nt: TGCAGCGGCGGGAGTGGGACTGAAGCTTTCTTT

cdr3_length: 17
j_call: TRBJ2-4
d_call: TRBD1
clone_size: .
v_call: TRBV19
cdr3_aa: CASTMVGTGNLKNIQYF
cdr3_nt: TGTGCCAGTACCATGGTAGGGACAGGGAACCTCAAAAACATTCAGTACTTC

cdr3_length: 20
j_call: TRBJ2-3
d_call: TRBD2
clone_size: .
v_call: TRBV4-1
cdr3_aa: CASRTLGPRLAGGSTDTQYF
cdr3_nt: TGCGCCAGCAGAACCTTGGGGCCGAGACTAGCGGGAGGTAGCACAGATACGCAGTATTTT

cdr3_length: 20
j_call: TRBJ2-5
d_call: TRBD2
clone_size: many
v_call: TRBV11-2
cdr3_aa: CASNQSPYRSSGIEGETQYF
cdr3_nt: TGTGCCAGCAACCAATCTCCGTACCGAAGTAGCGGGATAGAGGGAGAGACCCAGTACTTC

cdr3_length: 18
j_call: TRBJ2-1
d_call: TRBD2
clone_size: .
v_call: TRBV28
cdr3_aa: CASSRWTSGPGWSDEQFF
cdr3_nt: TGTGCCAGCAGTCGCTGGACTAGCGGGCCAGGATGGTCAGACGAGCAGTTCTTC

cdr3_length: 14
j_call: TRBJ1-1
d_call: .
clone_size: few
v_call: TRBV6-2/TRBV6-3
cdr3_aa: CASSSPTGNTEAFF
cdr3_nt: TGTGCCAGCAGTTCCCCGACAGGGAACACTGAAGCTTTCTTT

cdr3_length: 11
j_call: TRBJ2-5
d_call: .
clone_size: .
v_call: TRBV29-1
cdr3_aa: CSVSLGETQYF
cdr3_nt: TGCAGCGTTTCCCTTGGGGAGACCCAGTACTTC

cdr3_length: 14
j_call: TRBJ2-5
d_call: .
clone_size: .
v_call: TRBV10-3
cdr3_aa: CAIGGTVLQETQYF
cdr3_nt: TGTGCCATCGGTGGGACCGTTCTCCAAGAGACCCAGTACTTC

cdr3_length: 16
j_call: TRBJ2-2
d_call: .
clone_size: .
v_call: TRBV11-3
cdr3_aa: CASSPRGAPNTGELFF
cdr3_nt: TGTGCCAGCAGCCCAAGGGGGGCTCCGAACACCGGGGAGCTGTTTTTT

cdr3_length: 14
j_call: TRBJ1-6
d_call: .
clone_size: few
v_call: TRBV28
cdr3_aa: CASSLSGINSPLHF
cdr3_nt: TGTGCCAGCAGTTTATCAGGGATTAATTCACCCCTCCACTTT

cdr3_length: 13
j_call: TRBJ2-3
d_call: TRBD2
clone_size: .
v_call: TRBV20-1
cdr3_aa: CSGPSGSTDTQYF
cdr3_nt: TGCAGTGGCCCTAGCGGTAGCACAGATACGCAGTATTTT

cdr3_length: 15
j_call: TRBJ2-5
d_call: TRBD2
clone_size: few
v_call: TRBV7-2
cdr3_aa: CASSFSGRGQETQYF
cdr3_nt: TGTGCCAGCAGCTTCAGCGGGAGGGGGCAAGAGACCCAGTACTTC

cdr3_length: 11
j_call: TRBJ1-2
d_call: .
clone_size: .
v_call: TRBV29-1
cdr3_aa: CSVGDDYGYTF
cdr3_nt: TGCAGCGTTGGGGATGACTATGGCTACACCTTC

cdr3_length: 15
j_call: TRBJ1-1
d_call: TRBD1
clone_size: .
v_call: TRBV10-3
cdr3_aa: CARDLPTGLNTEAFF
cdr3_nt: TGTGCCAGAGATCTCCCGACAGGGCTGAACACTGAAGCTTTCTTT

cdr3_length: 16
j_call: TRBJ2-1
d_call: .
clone_size: few
v_call: TRBV10-3
cdr3_aa: CAISEVKGLDRDEQFF
cdr3_nt: TGTGCCATCAGTGAAGTTAAGGGTCTCGATCGGGATGAGCAGTTCTTC

cdr3_length: 12
j_call: TRBJ2-5
d_call: .
clone_size: few
v_call: TRBV28
cdr3_aa: CASSDSEETQYF
cdr3_nt: TGTGCCAGCAGTGACTCAGAGGAGACCCAGTACTTC

cdr3_length: 12
j_call: TRBJ2-7
d_call: .
clone_size: few
v_call: TRBV7-2
cdr3_aa: CATSPSSYEQYF
cdr3_nt: TGTGCCACCAGTCCGTCGTCCTACGAGCAGTACTTC

cdr3_length: 13
j_call: TRBJ1-4
d_call: .
clone_size: .
v_call: TRBV10-3
cdr3_aa: CAIKAAPNEKLFF
cdr3_nt: TGTGCCATCAAGGCAGCCCCTAATGAAAAACTGTTTTTT

cdr3_length: 13
j_call: TRBJ2-1
d_call: .
clone_size: few
v_call: TRBV12-3/TRBV12-4
cdr3_aa: CASSFGTPGEQFF
cdr3_nt: TGTGCCAGCAGTTTCGGGACCCCTGGTGAGCAGTTCTTC

cdr3_length: 15
j_call: TRBJ2-1
d_call: TRBD2
clone_size: .
v_call: TRBV6-1
cdr3_aa: CASEGGSGSRNEQFF
cdr3_nt: TGTGCCAGCGAGGGTGGGAGCGGGAGTCGAAATGAGCAGTTCTTC

cdr3_length: 16
j_call: TRBJ2-3
d_call: TRBD2
clone_size: few
v_call: TRBV12-3/TRBV12-4
cdr3_aa: CASSFWTSGSTDTQYF
cdr3_nt: TGTGCCAGCAGTTTCTGGACTAGCGGCAGCACAGATACGCAGTATTTT

cdr3_length: 14
j_call: TRBJ1-2
d_call: .
clone_size: .
v_call: TRBV20-1
cdr3_aa: CSARPPAGLYGYTF
cdr3_nt: TGCAGTGCTAGACCTCCCGCAGGACTCTATGGCTACACCTTC

cdr3_length: 15
j_call: TRBJ2-1
d_call: .
clone_size: medium-sized
v_call: TRBV7-9
cdr3_aa: CASSLGRGVGNEQFF
cdr3_nt: TGTGCCAGCAGCTTAGGAAGGGGGGTCGGCAATGAGCAGTTCTTC

cdr3_length: 15
j_call: TRBJ2-3
d_call: .
clone_size: few
v_call: TRBV7-9
cdr3_aa: CASAGRNGITDTQYF
cdr3_nt: TGTGCCAGTGCGGGGCGCAACGGGATAACAGATACGCAGTATTTT

cdr3_length: 15
j_call: TRBJ1-1
d_call: .
clone_size: .
v_call: TRBV6-2/TRBV6-3
cdr3_aa: CASSQNPGMNTEAFF
cdr3_nt: TGTGCCAGCAGCCAAAACCCAGGCATGAACACTGAAGCTTTCTTT